These T cell receptor beta chains were read from a single sample in a study of OX40 agonist ivuxolimab in advanced cancers. Sequencing used immunoSEQ multiplex PCR; TCRdb keeps in-frame clones, though not all of them. This sample has tens of thousands of clones, with roughly 87% found just once. The material was CD4+ or CD8+ T cells sorted from blood, obtained in a trial of the OX40 agonist ivuxolimab. The receptors were gathered from an adult with an advanced solid tumor such as melanoma, head and neck, liver or kidney cancer. Both conserved end residues are part of each CDR3. D genes are given only for firm matches. Expanded clones are given a class, and other clones once, few, many or no size at all.

j_call d_call v_call cdr3_length clone_size cdr3_nt cdr3_aa
TRBJ1-5 NA TRBV7-9 15 NA TGTGCCAGCAGCGCGGGGACGTTGACGAATCAGCCCCAGCATTTT CASSAGTLTNQPQHF
TRBJ1-5 TRBD1 TRBV15 17 NA TGTGCCACCAGCAGAGATAGATTTTCGGGACAGAATCAGCCCCAGCATTTT CATSRDRFSGQNQPQHF
TRBJ2-6 NA TRBV19 17 NA TGTGCCAGTAGGCCGAGGCAGGAGAGCTCTGGGGCCAACGTCCTGACTTTC CASRPRQESSGANVLTF
TRBJ2-5 NA TRBV6-6 11 few TGTGCCAGCACCAGGGGTGAGACCCAGTACTTC CASTRGETQYF
TRBJ1-3 TRBD1 TRBV6-1 14 NA TGTGCCAGTCGACAGGGTCACTCTGGAAACACCATATATTTT CASRQGHSGNTIYF
TRBJ1-2 NA TRBV7-9 13 few TGTGCCAGCAGCCCACAGGAGTTAGATGGCTACACCTTC CASSPQELDGYTF
TRBJ2-7 NA TRBV21-1 16 NA TGTGCCAGCAGCACCGGACAGGCAGAGAGCGGCTACGAGCAGTACTTC CASSTGQAESGYEQYF
TRBJ2-2 TRBD2 TRBV5-1 16 NA TGCGCCAGCAGCTCTCCGGGACTAGGTCACACCGGGGAGCTGTTTTTT CASSSPGLGHTGELFF
TRBJ1-2 NA TRBV30 14 NA TGTGCCTGGAACCCTACAGACAGTTTAGACACCCAAACCTTC CAWNPTDSLDTQTF
TRBJ1-4 TRBD1 TRBV5-1 16 NA TGCGCCAGCAGCTTGGCCGTGCAGGGGGCGGGTGAAAAACTGTTTTTT CASSLAVQGAGEKLFF
TRBJ2-1 NA TRBV14 15 NA TGTGCCAGCAGCCAAGTCGGTATAGGCTACAATGAGCAGTTCTTC CASSQVGIGYNEQFF
TRBJ1-1 NA TRBV30 11 NA TGTGCCTGGAGTCGAGGGGGGCGCGCTTTCTTT CAWSRGGRAFF
TRBJ1-2 NA TRBV30 12 NA TGTGCCTGGAGTCCGGTTAACTATGGCTACACCTTC CAWSPVNYGYTF
TRBJ2-6 TRBD1 TRBV6-1 15 NA TGTGCCAGCGGGACAGGGGTTTCTGGGGCCAACGTCCTGACTTTC CASGTGVSGANVLTF
TRBJ1-1 TRBD1 TRBV27 15 NA TGTGCCAGCAGTCATCGAGGGACAGGGTTTCTATTGCCTTTCTTT CASSHRGTGFLLPFF
TRBJ1-1 NA TRBV5-1 14 NA TGCGCCAGCAGCTTGGCGACAGAGAACACTGAAGCTTTCTTT CASSLATENTEAFF
TRBJ2-5 TRBD2 TRBV19 18 NA TGTGCCGCCAGTAGTCGGTTTAAGACTAGCGGGAGAGGGGAGACCCAGTACTTC CAASSRFKTSGRGETQYF
TRBJ2-5 NA TRBV28 16 NA TGTGCCAGCAGTTTGTGGGGTAGCGGCCTTAAAGAGACCCAGTACTTC CASSLWGSGLKETQYF
TRBJ1-6 NA TRBV30 15 NA TGTGCCTGGAAGACTGTTAGTCGGGGAGGTTCACCCCTCCACTTT CAWKTVSRGGSPLHF
TRBJ2-2 TRBD1 TRBV19 14 NA TGTGCCAGTAAAAGGGACAGTAACACCGGGGAGCTGTTTTTT CASKRDSNTGELFF
TRBJ2-7 NA TRBV28 14 NA TGTGCCAGCAGGCCCTGGGCCCCCTCCAACGAGCAGTACTTC CASRPWAPSNEQYF
TRBJ2-7 NA TRBV2 16 NA TGTGCCAGCGAATACGACCGGGGCTCCAGCTCCTACGAGCAGTACTTC CASEYDRGSSSYEQYF
TRBJ1-4 TRBD1 TRBV2 13 NA TGTGCCAGCAGGGACAGGGGGCCGGGAAAACTGTTTTTT CASRDRGPGKLFF
TRBJ1-4 NA TRBV7-9 15 NA TGTGCCAGCACCACCAGGGTTCTGGGGGATGAAAAACTGTTTTTT CASTTRVLGDEKLFF
TRBJ2-6 TRBD1 TRBV14 14 NA TGTGCCAGCAGTCACAGGGGTGGGGCCAACGTCCTGACTTTC CASSHRGGANVLTF
TRBJ1-1 NA TRBV11-2 14 NA TGTGCCAGCAGCTTAAGAGGAGGGGTAGCTGAAGCTTTCTTT CASSLRGGVAEAFF
TRBJ2-7 NA TRBV12-1 14 NA NA CASSFGTGSNEQYF
TRBJ2-2 NA TRBV28 13 NA TGTGCCAGCATCCGAGGGTACACCGGGGAGCTGTTTTTT CASIRGYTGELFF
TRBJ2-5 TRBD1 TRBV10-3 15 NA TGTGCCATCAGTGAAATCGGACAGGCCCAAGAGACCCAGTACTTC CAISEIGQAQETQYF
TRBJ2-1 NA TRBV7-2 15 NA TGTGCCAGCAGCTTAGATGCGGGAAGTCCGAATGAGCAGTTCTTC CASSLDAGSPNEQFF
TRBJ1-5 NA TRBV7-9 14 few TGTGCCAGCAGCTTAGACATTTACAATCAGCCCCAGCATTTT CASSLDIYNQPQHF
TRBJ2-4 NA TRBV21-1 16 NA TGTGCCAGCAGCAAAGTAGACGCTCTAGCCAAAAACATTCAGTACTTC CASSKVDALAKNIQYF
TRBJ2-1 TRBD2 TRBV7-7 16 NA TGTGCTAGCAGCCCGAGGGGAGGGTTGTCCTACAATGAGCAGTTCTTC CASSPRGGLSYNEQFF
TRBJ1-2 TRBD1 TRBV6-5 12 once TGTGCCAGCGGGACAGGGATCTATGGCTACACCTTC CASGTGIYGYTF